This is a list of T cell receptor beta chains from one sample in a study of T cell responses to AZD1222 COVID-19 vaccine. Measured with immunoSEQ multiplex PCR; TCRdb has only the in-frame clones, and not every one. The sample carries some 45,000 clones, 90% recorded once. The sequencing used peripheral blood, collected 28 days after the second AZD1222 dose. The receptors derive from an adult who received the AZD1222 COVID-19 vaccine. Both conserved end residues are part of each CDR3. A D gene is named only where the DNA matches it firmly. Clone size appears in some rows only: once, few, many, or a class for an expanded clone.

abundance	j_gene	v_gene	d_gene	CDR3nt	CDR3aa
.	TRBJ1-5	TRBV19	TRBD1	TGTGCCAGCCGGGACAGGGATCAGCCCCAGCATTTT	CASRDRDQPQHF
.	TRBJ2-2	TRBV29-1	.	TGCAGTGGCCAGGGAGGAACCGGGGAGCTGTTTTTT	CSGQGGTGELFF
.	TRBJ1-4	TRBV7-6	.	TGTGCCAGCAGCTTGCGGGACGGAAATGAAAAACTGTTTTTT	CASSLRDGNEKLFF
.	TRBJ2-7	TRBV6-5	TRBD1	TGTGCCAGCAGTTACCGTCGGACAGGGAGTTCCTACGAGCAGTACTTC	CASSYRRTGSSYEQYF
.	TRBJ2-3	TRBV12-5	.	TGTGCTAGTGCCCAACAAGGAGGTACGCAGTATTTT	CASAQQGGTQYF
.	TRBJ2-5	TRBV9	TRBD1	TGTGCCAGCAGCTCCGGGACAGGGGGACGGGAGACCCAGTACTTC	CASSSGTGGRETQYF
.	TRBJ2-3	TRBV9	TRBD2	TGTGCCAGCAGCGTCGTCAGCGGGGGGGCAGATACGCAGTATTTT	CASSVVSGGADTQYF
.	TRBJ2-2	TRBV21-1	.	TGTGCCAGCAGCATGGGGCACTGGGGCACCGGGGAGCTGTTTTTT	CASSMGHWGTGELFF
.	TRBJ2-5	TRBV10-3	.	TGTGCCATCAGTGAAGGGCCCTGGGGTGGAGAGACCCAGTACTTC	CAISEGPWGGETQYF
.	TRBJ2-3	TRBV4-3	TRBD2	TGCGCCAGCAGCCAAGGGACTAGCGGCAGCACAGATACGCAGTATTTT	CASSQGTSGSTDTQYF
.	TRBJ2-3	TRBV7-6	TRBD2	TGTGCCAGCAGCTTAGGAACTAGCGGGGGCACAGATACGCAGTATTTT	CASSLGTSGGTDTQYF
.	TRBJ2-5	TRBV7-2	TRBD2	TGTGCCAGCAGCTTAGTAGCGGGGGGGAGAGAGACCCAGTACTTC	CASSLVAGGRETQYF
.	TRBJ1-2	TRBV11-2	.	TGTGCCAGCAGCTCCGGGGATCTCTATGGCTACACCTTC	CASSSGDLYGYTF
.	TRBJ2-3	TRBV3-1/TRBV3-2	.	TGTGCCAGCAGCCAAAGGAAGGGGGACACAACCTTCACAGATACGCAGTATTTT	CASSQRKGDTTFTDTQYF
.	TRBJ1-2	TRBV7-2	TRBD1	TGTGCCAGCAGCTTAGCGGCGGGACAGGGGGCGAGCTACACCTTC	CASSLAAGQGASYTF
.	TRBJ2-2	TRBV6-2/TRBV6-3	.	TGTGCCAGCAGTCAATCAGGGTCCGGGGAGCTGTTTTTT	CASSQSGSGELFF
once	TRBJ2-6	TRBV7-9	.	TGTGCCAGCAGCTTAGTACAGTCTGGGGCCAACGTCCTGACTTTC	CASSLVQSGANVLTF
.	TRBJ1-1	TRBV12-3/TRBV12-4	TRBD1	TGTGCCAGCAGGGTACAGGGGGGCACTGAAGCTTTCTTT	CASRVQGGTEAFF
.	TRBJ2-3	TRBV3-1/TRBV3-2	.	TGTGCCAGCAGCCAAGATCGCACAGATACGCAGTATTTT	CASSQDRTDTQYF
.	TRBJ1-1	TRBV30	.	TGTGCCTGGAGTGTACTCGGAGTCGGGGGAACTGAAGCTTTCTTT	CAWSVLGVGGTEAFF
.	TRBJ1-2	TRBV5-6	.	TGTGCCAGCACCGCGCTAGGGCGGGAGGTTGGCTACACCTTC	CASTALGREVGYTF
.	TRBJ1-5	TRBV2	.	TGTGCCAGCAGTGAAGCCTCGGCCTGGGGGGCCGGCAATCAGCCCCAGCATTTT	CASSEASAWGAGNQPQHF
.	TRBJ2-1	TRBV6-2/TRBV6-3	.	TGTGCCAGCAGTTACTCTTTCTACAATGAGCAGTTCTTC	CASSYSFYNEQFF
.	TRBJ2-1	TRBV3-1/TRBV3-2	.	TGTGCCAGCAGCCAAGATCGACCGAGCTCCTACAATGAGCAGTTCTTC	CASSQDRPSSYNEQFF
.	TRBJ1-6	TRBV28	.	TGTGCCAGCAGCGACACAGGGCCCAATTTGACCCTCCACTTT	CASSDTGPNLTLHF
.	TRBJ1-2	TRBV18	TRBD1	TGTGCCAGCTCACCAGCCGGGACAGGGACTTATGGCTACACCTTC	CASSPAGTGTYGYTF
once	TRBJ2-7	TRBV6-2/TRBV6-3	TRBD2	TGTGCCAGCAGTCCATTCACTAGCGCACCTGGGGAGCAGTACTTC	CASSPFTSAPGEQYF
once	TRBJ2-3	TRBV9	TRBD1	TGTGCCAGCAGCGTAGGACAGGGGCGGGCAGATACGCAGTATTTT	CASSVGQGRADTQYF